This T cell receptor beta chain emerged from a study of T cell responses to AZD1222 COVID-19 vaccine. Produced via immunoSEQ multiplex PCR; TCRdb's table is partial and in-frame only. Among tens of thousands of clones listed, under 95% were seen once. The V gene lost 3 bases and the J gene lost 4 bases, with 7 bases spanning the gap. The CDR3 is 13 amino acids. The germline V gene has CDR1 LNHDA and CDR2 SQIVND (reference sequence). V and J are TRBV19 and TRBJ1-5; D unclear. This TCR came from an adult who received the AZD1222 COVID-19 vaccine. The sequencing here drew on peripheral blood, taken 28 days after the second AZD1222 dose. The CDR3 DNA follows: TGTGCCAGTAGTATGCAGAGAAATCAGCCCCAGCATTTT. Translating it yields CASSMQRNQPQHF.